This is a list of T cell receptor beta chains from one sample in a study of cytomegalovirus exposure and HLA in healthy donors. Profiling relied on immunoSEQ multiplex PCR, and the TCRdb table lists in-frame clones only, not all of them. The profile shows over 95,000 clones, more than 65% of them singletons. The sequencing sample was made of PBMCs. Every receptor here comes from a man between 40 and 49 years old in good health and CMV-seropositive. Both conserved end residues are trimmed from each CDR3.

v_gene: TRBV7-8; CDR3aa: ASSLAGATYDEQF
v_gene: TRBV4-2; CDR3aa: ASSQVGLAGGFSYNEQF
v_gene: TRBV4-2; CDR3aa: ASSQDRGGQETQY
v_gene: TRBV7-2; CDR3aa: ASYKQGAGETQY
v_gene: TRBV6-1; CDR3aa: ASSLQGNRYGYT
v_gene: TRBV7-3; CDR3aa: ASGSGGAEETQY
v_gene: TRBV4-2; CDR3aa: ASSLTGGGSGANGLT
v_gene: TRBV11-3; CDR3aa: ASSHGTGRSYEQY
v_gene: TRBV30; CDR3aa: AWMLGVPGNTIY
v_gene: TRBV6-5; CDR3aa: ASSYSNSQETQY
v_gene: TRBV11-1; CDR3aa: ASSFYFAPTGELF
v_gene: TRBV6-5; CDR3aa: ASSLLRGQPQH
v_gene: TRBV29-1; CDR3aa: SVSPSSYNEQF
v_gene: TRBV7-9; CDR3aa: ASSLAGDGVYEQY
v_gene: TRBV5-5; CDR3aa: ASSLQGLGTEAF
v_gene: TRBV7-3; CDR3aa: ASSLGQGNEQF
v_gene: TRBV5-1; CDR3aa: ASSSRLGRGSYNEQF
v_gene: TRBV7-9; CDR3aa: ASSLAGSHTEAF
v_gene: TRBV27; CDR3aa: ASSFGQGVAGYT
v_gene: TRBV2; CDR3aa: ASTDSEGYT
v_gene: TRBV11-2; CDR3aa: ASSLEQNTEAF
v_gene: TRBV19; CDR3aa: ASSPAGTAPFYGYT
v_gene: TRBV5-1; CDR3aa: ASSPIGHLEAF
v_gene: TRBV28; CDR3aa: ASSLSGRETQY
v_gene: TRBV9; CDR3aa: ASSVEGAGEQF
v_gene: TRBV6-5; CDR3aa: ASSYTTGGLGYT
v_gene: TRBV28; CDR3aa: ASRRDSYSNQPQH
v_gene: TRBV29-1; CDR3aa: TTTGVRETQY
v_gene: TRBV25-1; CDR3aa: ASSADTNTGELF
v_gene: TRBV21-1; CDR3aa: ASSKEEGPSSTDTQY
v_gene: TRBV25-1; CDR3aa: ASSAINSPLH
v_gene: TRBV7-2; CDR3aa: ASSTRRGPMPGEQY
v_gene: TRBV28; CDR3aa: ASSLSSEQY
v_gene: TRBV7-2; CDR3aa: ASSLYGQQPQH
v_gene: TRBV5-1; CDR3aa: ASSRGGTGGPEKLF
v_gene: TRBV5-5; CDR3aa: ASSLEQGRGTDTQY
v_gene: TRBV7-7; CDR3aa: ASSFSSGGSQETQY
v_gene: TRBV5-5; CDR3aa: ASSSGQGLAKNIQY
v_gene: TRBV5-1; CDR3aa: ASSSRTGEASNEQF
v_gene: TRBV14; CDR3aa: ASSRDRQGANYGYT
v_gene: TRBV27; CDR3aa: ASSPDSGNTIY
v_gene: TRBV11-2; CDR3aa: ASSLSVGSHRALYGYT
v_gene: TRBV5-4; CDR3aa: ASSLVGQNYGYT
v_gene: TRBV2; CDR3aa: ASRGTRQGYEQY
v_gene: TRBV28; CDR3aa: ASSFRFSYNSPLH
v_gene: TRBV9; CDR3aa: ASSVEQGRNSPLH
v_gene: TRBV29-1; CDR3aa: SVRDRGAQPQH
v_gene: TRBV4-1; CDR3aa: ASSQGSQGRLGQPQH
v_gene: TRBV6-1; CDR3aa: ASKMTGTGANVLT
v_gene: TRBV27; CDR3aa: ASRGHDSFNNYGYT
v_gene: TRBV4-3; CDR3aa: ASSQDSPLSRGTGELF
v_gene: TRBV7-3; CDR3aa: ASSSRHPDTQY
v_gene: TRBV7-2; CDR3aa: ASSPRWAGQF
v_gene: TRBV2; CDR3aa: ASGGTEKNYGYT
v_gene: TRBV5-1; CDR3aa: ASSLYGDRANEQF
v_gene: TRBV4-3; CDR3aa: ASSPGELALETQY
v_gene: TRBV19; CDR3aa: ASKAGIGNQPQH
v_gene: TRBV30; CDR3aa: AWSTTGYSGNTIY